This TCR beta chain appears in the sequencing data of a study of post-analysis software for immune sequencing data. Whole-study results and caveats: Patients carried a handful of TRBV segments more frequently than controls did, and TRBV5-6, TRBV5-1 and TRBV20-1 were among them.

This clonotype occurred a few times. Its target is not known. Trimming removed 7 bases from V and 1 base from J, with 23 bases in between. The CDR3 is 18 residues long. Tagging with unique molecular identifiers was a feature of the TCR beta cDNA libraries. When about 0.9 to 10 million T cells were used, they gave approximately 450,000 cDNA molecules. MiXCR, applied by TCRdb to the PCR reads, yields one record per CDR3 protein. The sample yields 150,000 to 200,000 distinct CDR3 sequences, roughly 30% seen once. Material for sequencing was blood. This clonotype was sampled from a girl under 18 with multiple sclerosis. The chain has TRBV12-3 or TRBV12-4 and TRBJ2-1; D is perhaps TRBD1 (6 bases). CDR3 sequence (DNA): TGTGCCAGCACCCTGGACAGTTGGGAAGCAGCTTCCTACAATGAGCAGTTCTTC. Residues: CASTLDSWEAASYNEQFF.